This T cell receptor beta chain is drawn from a study of blood T cell repertoires in COVID-19 (dated by TCRdb to between 2020 and 2021). Regarding the complete study: Samples covering the acute and convalescent phases of COVID-19 were provided by collaborators in the United States, Italy and Spain. Where HLA class I and class II types were available, the types were taken from metadata supplied by the sample provider, not from assay-based typing. Sample metadata almost always included a de-identified subject ID, COVID-19 status, age in years and sex. The material from the prospective study consisted of cDNA or gDNA derived from T cells, B-cell-depleted T cells, or PBMCs. Samples came from the ongoing ImmuneRACE study (first 160 participants) plus 1,254 subjects from 6 global collaborators. Deeply sampled blood TCRbeta repertoires from subjects exposed to, actively infected with, or recovered from COVID-19 were included in the dataset. The repertoires were released in a freely available public database intended as a resource for research on the immune response to SARS-CoV-2. Broader findings and caveats from the paper: The quantity of clinical and demographic metadata differed by source and by participant and was supplied without curation.

TCRbeta CDR3 regions were amplified from genomic DNA by means of the immunoSEQ Assay, a bias-controlled multiplex PCR. Per the authors' processing: Within the assay, amplification of reference gene primers was used to estimate how many nucleated cells each sample contained. To quantify the absolute abundance of each unique TCRbeta CDR3 rearrangement, sequence reads were collapsed and filtered. For each sample, productive Simpson clonality was calculated as the square root of Simpson's diversity index over productive rearrangements. TCRdb took this table from immuneACCESS and kept in-frame rearrangements with V and J called. Such tables lack part of the clones; where checked against another copy, unresolved V genes explain under half of the gap, and the rest is unexplained. That table gives V, J and clone size, and the DNA gave D and trimming. The sample table lists under 150,000 clones, more than 60% of them with a count of one. The ten largest clones capture around 12% of the sample.

About this clone itself: This receptor's antigen is unknown. The input lacks base qualities; no much larger clone sits a single base away.

There are 14 amino acids in the CDR3, from cysteine to phenylalanine inclusive. The CDR3 DNA has 42 bases and is translated from base 1. After removal of 7 bases from V and 7 bases from J, the junction retains 9 bases not matched to a gene. CDR1 and CDR2 were assigned from the germline V gene (reference sequence) as LNHDA and SQIVND. Collaborating institutions collected whole blood in K2EDTA tubes following their own protocols. For TCRbeta analysis, collaborators shipped samples in one of three forms: frozen whole blood, isolated PBMCs, or DNA extracted from either of those sample types. The sample taken for sequencing was peripheral blood. The source is a man older than 75 with acute or convalescent COVID-19. The chain is assembled from TRBV19 and TRBJ1-2, with 10 middle bases fitting TRBD1. The CDR3 here reads CASNPTGQGPGYTF. In nucleotide form, the sequence is TGTGCCAGTAACCCGACGGGACAGGGGCCTGGCTACACCTTC.